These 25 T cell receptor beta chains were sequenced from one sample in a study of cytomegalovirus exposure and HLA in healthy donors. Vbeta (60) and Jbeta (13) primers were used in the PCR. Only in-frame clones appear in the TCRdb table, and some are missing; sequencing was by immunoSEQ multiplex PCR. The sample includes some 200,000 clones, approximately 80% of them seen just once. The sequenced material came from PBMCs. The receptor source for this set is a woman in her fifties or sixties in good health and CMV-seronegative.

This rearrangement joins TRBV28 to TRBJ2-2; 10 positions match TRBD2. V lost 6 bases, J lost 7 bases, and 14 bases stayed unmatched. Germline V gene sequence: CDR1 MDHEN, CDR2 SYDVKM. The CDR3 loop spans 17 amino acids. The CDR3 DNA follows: TGTGCCAGCAGCCAGCTCAGCGGGAGGGCCGAGCGCGGGGAGCTGTTTTTT. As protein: CASSQLSGRAERGELFF.

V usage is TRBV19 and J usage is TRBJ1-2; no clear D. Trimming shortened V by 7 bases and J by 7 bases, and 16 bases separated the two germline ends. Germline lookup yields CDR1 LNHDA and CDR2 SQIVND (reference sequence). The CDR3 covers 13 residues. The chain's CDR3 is CASTSGGSGGYTF. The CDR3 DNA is TGTGCCAGTACGAGCGGCGGCAGTGGTGGCTACACCTTC.

The CDR3 loop reads CACYGAGLNYGYTF. The CDR3 nucleotides read TGTGCCTGCTATGGGGCAGGCCTCAACTATGGCTACACCTTC. The chain carries TRBV19 and TRBJ1-2; a weak D match, TRBD1 (5 bases). Germline assignment: CDR1 LNHDA and CDR2 SQIVND (reference sequence). V lost 11 bases and J 2 bases, leaving 18 bases between the germline ends. There are 14 residues in the CDR3.

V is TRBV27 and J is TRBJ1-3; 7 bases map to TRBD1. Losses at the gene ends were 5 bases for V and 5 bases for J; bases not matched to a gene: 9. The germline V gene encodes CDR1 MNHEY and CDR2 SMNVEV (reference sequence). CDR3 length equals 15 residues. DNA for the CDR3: TGTGCCAGCAGTCCCCGGGCAGGGGGAAGAAACACCATATATTTT. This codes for CASSPRAGGRNTIYF.

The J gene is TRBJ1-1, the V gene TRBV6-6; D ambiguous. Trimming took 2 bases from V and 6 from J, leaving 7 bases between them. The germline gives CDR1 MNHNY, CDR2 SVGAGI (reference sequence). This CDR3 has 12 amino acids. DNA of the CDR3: TGTGCCAGCAGTTACGTCGGGGCTGAAGCTTTCTTT. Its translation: CASSYVGAEAFF.

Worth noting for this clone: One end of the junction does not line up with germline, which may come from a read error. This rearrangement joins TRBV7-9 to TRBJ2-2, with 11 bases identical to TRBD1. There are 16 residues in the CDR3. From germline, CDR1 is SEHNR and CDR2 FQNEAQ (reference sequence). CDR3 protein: CSSSLADRGRSGELFF. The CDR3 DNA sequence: TGTTCCAGCAGCTTAGCGGACAGGGGGCGCAGCGGGGAGCTGTTTTTT.

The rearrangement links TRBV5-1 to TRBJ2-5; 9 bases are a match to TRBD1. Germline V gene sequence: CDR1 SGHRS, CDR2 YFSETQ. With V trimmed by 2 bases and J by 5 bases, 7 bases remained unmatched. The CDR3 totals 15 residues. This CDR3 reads CASSFRQGGAETQYF. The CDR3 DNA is TGCGCCAGCAGCTTCAGACAGGGGGGGGCGGAGACCCAGTACTTC.

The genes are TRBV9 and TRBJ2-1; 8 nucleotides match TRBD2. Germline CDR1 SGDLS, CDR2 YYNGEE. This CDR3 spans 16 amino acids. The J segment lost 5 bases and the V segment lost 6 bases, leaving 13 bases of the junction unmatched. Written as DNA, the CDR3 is TGTGCCAGCACTCCTAGAGGGCCGGGGGGGCACAATGAGCAGTTCTTC. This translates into CASTPRGPGGHNEQFF.

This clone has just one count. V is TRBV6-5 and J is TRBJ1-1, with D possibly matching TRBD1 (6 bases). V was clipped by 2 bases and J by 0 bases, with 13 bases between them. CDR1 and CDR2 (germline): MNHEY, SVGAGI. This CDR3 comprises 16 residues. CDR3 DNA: TGTGCCAGCAGTTACGGTTCCAGGGGAGTGAACACTGAAGCTTTCTTT. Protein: CASSYGSRGVNTEAFF.

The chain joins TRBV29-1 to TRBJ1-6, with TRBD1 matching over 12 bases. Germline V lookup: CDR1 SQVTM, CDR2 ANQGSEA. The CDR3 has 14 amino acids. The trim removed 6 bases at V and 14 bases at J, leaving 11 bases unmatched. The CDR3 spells CSVGDRGLASTLHF. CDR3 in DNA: TGCAGCGTAGGGGACAGGGGGCTGGCGTCGACCCTCCACTTT.

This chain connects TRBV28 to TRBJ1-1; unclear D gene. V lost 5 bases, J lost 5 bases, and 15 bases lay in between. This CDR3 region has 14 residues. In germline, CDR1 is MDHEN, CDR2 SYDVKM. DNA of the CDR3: TGTGCCAGCAGTACGCGGACCGCGGGGACTGAAGCTTTCTTT. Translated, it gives CASSTRTAGTEAFF.

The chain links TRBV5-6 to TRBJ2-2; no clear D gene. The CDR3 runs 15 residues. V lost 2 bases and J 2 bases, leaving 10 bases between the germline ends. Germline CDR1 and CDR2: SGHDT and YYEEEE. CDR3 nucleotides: TGTGCCAGCAGCTTTGGCAGGCTTAACACCGGGGAGCTGTTTTTT. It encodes CASSFGRLNTGELFF. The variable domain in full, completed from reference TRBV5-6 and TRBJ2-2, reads DAGVTQSPTHLIKTRGQQVTLRCSPKSGHDTVSWYQQALGQGPQFIFQYYEEEERQRGNFPDRFSGHQFPNYSSELNVNALLLGDSALYLCASSFGRLNTGELFFGEGSRLTVL.

DNA for the CDR3: TGTGCCAGCAGTGAAGTCCCCGCCCCCGGGACAGCCTATGGCTACACCTTC. Residues: CASSEVPAPGTAYGYTF. The chain joins TRBV6-1 to TRBJ1-2; 7 bases fit TRBD1. The CDR3 consists of 17 residues. J lost 4 bases, V lost 1 base, and 12 bases had no gene match. In germline, CDR1 is MNHNS, CDR2 SASEGT.

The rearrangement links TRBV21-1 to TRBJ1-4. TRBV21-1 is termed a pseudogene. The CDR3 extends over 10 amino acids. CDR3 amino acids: CARRDEKLFF. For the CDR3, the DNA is TGTGCCCGTCGGGATGAAAAACTGTTTTTT.

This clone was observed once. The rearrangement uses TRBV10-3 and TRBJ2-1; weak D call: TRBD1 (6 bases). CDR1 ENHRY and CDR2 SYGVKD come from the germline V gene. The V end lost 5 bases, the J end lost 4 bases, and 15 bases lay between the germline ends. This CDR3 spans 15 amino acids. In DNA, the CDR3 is TGTGCCATCAGTAGCCGGGACAAGAGTTACAATGAGCAGTTCTTC. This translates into CAISSRDKSYNEQFF.

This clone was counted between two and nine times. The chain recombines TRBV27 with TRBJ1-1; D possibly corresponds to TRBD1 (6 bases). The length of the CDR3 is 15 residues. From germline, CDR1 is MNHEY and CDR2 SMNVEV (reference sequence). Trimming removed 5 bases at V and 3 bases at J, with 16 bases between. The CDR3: CASSPRITGHTEAFF. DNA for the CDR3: TGTGCCAGCAGTCCGCGGATCACAGGGCACACTGAAGCTTTCTTT.

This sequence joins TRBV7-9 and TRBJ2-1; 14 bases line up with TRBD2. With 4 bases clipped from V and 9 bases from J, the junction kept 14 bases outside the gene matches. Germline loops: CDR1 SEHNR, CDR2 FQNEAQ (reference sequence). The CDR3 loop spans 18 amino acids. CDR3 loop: CASSSTSGTSGRTGEQFF. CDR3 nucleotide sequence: TGTGCCAGCAGCTCAACATCCGGGACTAGCGGGAGAACCGGTGAGCAGTTCTTC.

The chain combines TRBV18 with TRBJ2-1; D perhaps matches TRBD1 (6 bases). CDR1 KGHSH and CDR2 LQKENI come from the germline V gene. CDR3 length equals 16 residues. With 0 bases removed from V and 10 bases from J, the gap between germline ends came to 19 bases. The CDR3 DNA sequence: TGTGCCAGCTCACCACCCACCCAGGGGAATAATATAGAGCAGTTCTTC. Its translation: CASSPPTQGNNIEQFF.

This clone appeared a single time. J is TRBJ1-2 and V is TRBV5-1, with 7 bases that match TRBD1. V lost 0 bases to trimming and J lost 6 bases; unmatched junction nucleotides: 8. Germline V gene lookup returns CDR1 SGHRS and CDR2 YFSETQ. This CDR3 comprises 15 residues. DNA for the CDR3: TGCGCCAGCAGCTTGGACGCCAGGGGGATCGATGGCTACACCTTC. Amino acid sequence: CASSLDARGIDGYTF.

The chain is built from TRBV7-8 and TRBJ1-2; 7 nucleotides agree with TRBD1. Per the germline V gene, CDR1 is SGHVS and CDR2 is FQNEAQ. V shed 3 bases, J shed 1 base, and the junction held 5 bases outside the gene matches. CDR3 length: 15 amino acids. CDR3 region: CASSLTGSGNYGYTF. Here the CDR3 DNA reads TGTGCCAGCAGCTTGACAGGGTCGGGTAACTATGGCTACACCTTC.

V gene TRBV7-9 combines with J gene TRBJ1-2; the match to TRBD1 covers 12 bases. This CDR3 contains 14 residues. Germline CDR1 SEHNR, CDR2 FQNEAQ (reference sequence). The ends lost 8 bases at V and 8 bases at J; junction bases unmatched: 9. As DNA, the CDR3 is TGTGCCAGCGGCGCGCAGGGGACAGGGGGCGGCTACACCTTC. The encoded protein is CASGAQGTGGGYTF. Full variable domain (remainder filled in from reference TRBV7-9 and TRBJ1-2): DTGVSQNPRHKITKRGQNVTFRCDPISEHNRLYWYRQTLGQGPEFLTYFQNEAQLEKSRLLSDRFSAERPKGSFSTLEIQRTEQGDSAMYLCASGAQGTGGGYTFGSGTRLTVV.

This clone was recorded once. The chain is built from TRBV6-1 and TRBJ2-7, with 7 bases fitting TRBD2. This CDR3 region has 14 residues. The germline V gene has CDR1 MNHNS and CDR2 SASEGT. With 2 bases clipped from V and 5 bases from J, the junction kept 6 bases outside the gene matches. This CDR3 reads CASSESGRGNEQYF. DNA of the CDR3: TGTGCCAGCAGTGAATCAGGGAGGGGAAACGAGCAGTACTTC.

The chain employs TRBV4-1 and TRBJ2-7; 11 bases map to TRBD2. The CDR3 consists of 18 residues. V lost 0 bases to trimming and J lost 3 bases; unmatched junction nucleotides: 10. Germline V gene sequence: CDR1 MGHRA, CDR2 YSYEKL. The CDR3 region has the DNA TGCGCCAGCAGCCAAGAAAATAGCGGGGGGGCCCAAAGCTACGAGCAGTACTTC. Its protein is CASSQENSGGAQSYEQYF.

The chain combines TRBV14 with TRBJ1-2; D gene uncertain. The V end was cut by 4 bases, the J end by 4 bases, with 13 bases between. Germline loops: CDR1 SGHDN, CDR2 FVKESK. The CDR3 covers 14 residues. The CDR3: CASSPLQNVYGYTF. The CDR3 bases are TGTGCCAGCAGCCCCCTACAGAACGTCTATGGCTACACCTTC.

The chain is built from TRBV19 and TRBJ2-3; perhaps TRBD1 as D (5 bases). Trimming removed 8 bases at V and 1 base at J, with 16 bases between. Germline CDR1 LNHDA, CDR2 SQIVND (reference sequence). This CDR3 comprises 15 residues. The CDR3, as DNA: TGTGCCAGTGAAGATAACAGGCGCGGCACAGATACGCAGTATTTT. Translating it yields CASEDNRRGTDTQYF.